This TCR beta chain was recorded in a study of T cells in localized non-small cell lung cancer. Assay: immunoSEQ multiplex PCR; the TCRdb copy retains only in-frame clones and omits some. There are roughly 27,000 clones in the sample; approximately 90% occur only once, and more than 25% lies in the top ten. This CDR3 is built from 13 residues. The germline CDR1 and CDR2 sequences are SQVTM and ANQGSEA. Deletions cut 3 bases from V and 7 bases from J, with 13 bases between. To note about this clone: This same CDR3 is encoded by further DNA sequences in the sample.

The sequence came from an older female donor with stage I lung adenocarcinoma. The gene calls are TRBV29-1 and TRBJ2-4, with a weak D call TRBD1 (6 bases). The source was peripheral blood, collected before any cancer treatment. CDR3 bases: TGCAGCGTTGAGGCAGGGGTAGGGAACATTCAGTACTTC. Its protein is CSVEAGVGNIQYF.